The 6 T cell receptor beta chains presented below share a single source sample, sequenced in a study of response to subunit inactivated influenza vaccine. TCRdb reprocessed the RT-PCR reads with MiXCR, giving one entry per CDR3 protein. Among about 650,000 distinct CDR3 sequences, around 15% were seen once, and the ten largest hold less than 8.5%. The sequencing here drew on PBMCs from blood, taken less than 15 days before vaccination. These receptors originate from a man between 45 and 60 years old who received an inactivated influenza vaccine.

The chain carries TRBV29-1 and TRBJ1-1; no definite D call. The germline gives CDR1 SQVTM, CDR2 ANQGSEA. With 4 bases removed from V and 6 bases from J, the gap between germline ends came to 12 bases. There are 12 residues in the CDR3. CDR3 region: CSVVTTASEAFF. CDR3 nucleotides: TGCAGCGTTGTGACCACAGCCTCTGAAGCTTTCTTT.

The chain is built from TRBV20-1 and TRBJ2-7; 15 bases match TRBD2. Per the germline V gene, CDR1 is DFQATT and CDR2 is SNEGSKA (reference sequence). The CDR3 covers 16 residues. V lost 5 bases and J lost 1; bases outside the gene matches: 6. The CDR3 loop is CSAFGTSGGRSYEQYF. CDR3 sequence (DNA): TGCAGTGCTTTTGGGACTAGCGGGGGGCGATCCTACGAGCAGTACTTC.

This clonotype appeared a few times. The chain couples TRBV20-1 to TRBJ2-2; 10 bases map to TRBD2. J gave up 7 bases and V 1 base, and 12 bases lay outside the gene matches. Germline V gene lookup returns CDR1 DFQATT and CDR2 SNEGSKA (reference sequence). The CDR3 consists of 17 residues. The CDR3 DNA reads as TGCAGTGCTAGAGTCCCTAGCGGGAGAAATAAAGGCGGGGAGCTGTTTTTT. Residues: CSARVPSGRNKGGELFF.

This clonotype was observed at least ten times. CDR3 DNA: TGTGCCAGCAGCCCGGAGGGAAGCGTGATAAACACCGGGGAGCTGTTTTTT. Protein: CASSPEGSVINTGELFF. J is TRBJ2-2 and V is TRBV5-6; D is possibly TRBD2 (6 bases). V was pared by 4 bases and J by 2 bases, with 18 bases between. CDR1 is SGHDT and CDR2 is YYEEEE in the germline V gene. This CDR3 region has 17 residues.

This clonotype was seen many times. This chain links TRBV7-2 with TRBJ1-5, with unresolved D. V lost 3 bases, J lost 4 bases, and 7 bases lay in between. This CDR3 has 13 amino acids. Germline lookup yields CDR1 SGHTA and CDR2 FQGNSA. The CDR3 reads CASSLWENQPQHF. DNA of the CDR3: TGTGCCAGCAGCTTGTGGGAAAATCAGCCCCAGCATTTT.

The sample holds a few counts of this clonotype. The J gene is TRBJ2-1, the V gene TRBV28; TRBD2 might be the D (6 bases). Trimming left V 10 bases short and J 7 bases short, with 20 bases between. The CDR3 extends over 14 amino acids. Germline CDR1 reads MDHEN; CDR2 reads SYDVKM. The CDR3 DNA is TGTGCCACCTTTCCCGGTGCTAGCGAGAATGAGCAGTTCTTC. Translated, it gives CATFPGASENEQFF. The whole variable domain, remainder taken from reference TRBV28 and TRBJ2-1, is DVKVTQSSRYLVKRTGEKVFLECVQDMDHENMFWYRQDPGLGLRLIYFSYDVKMKEKGDIPEGYSVSREKKERFSLILESASTNQTSMYLCATFPGASENEQFFGPGTRLTVL.